Given below is one T cell receptor beta chain in context. TCRdb re-derived calls from the 5' RACE reads in MiXCR, one entry per CDR3 protein. The profile shows approximately 58,000 distinct CDR3 sequences, less than 30% of them singletons. From germline, CDR1 is MNHEY and CDR2 SVGEGT. The CDR3 totals 17 residues. The germline V and J ends were trimmed by 2 bases and 1 base, with 17 bases remaining between them. The sorted Tregs were CD4+CD25+CD127-/low cells. This clonotype was sampled from a female donor with breast cancer. This chain joins TRBV6-2 or TRBV6-3 and TRBJ1-1, with D possibly TRBD1 on 5 matching bases. The source material was tumor-infiltrating Tregs sorted from the breast tumor. CDR3 sequence (DNA): TGTGCCAGCAGTTACCAGAAGGGACTCACAGGGAACACTGAAGCTTTCTTT. Translation: CASSYQKGLTGNTEAFF.